This T cell receptor beta chain appears in the sequencing data of a study of early T cells in non-severe SARS-CoV-2 infection. This clonotype was found a few times. Its antigen is unknown. Trimming cost V 9 bases and J 5 bases; bases outside gene matches: 8. The germline CDR1 and CDR2 sequences are SNHLY and FYNNEI. The CDR3 is 13 residues long. Study findings and constraints: Matches to VDJdb favored anti-spike CD8 responses and missed private and CD4 specificities.

Unique molecular identifier tags were affixed to discrete cDNA molecules. TCRdb analysed the 5' RACE reads with MiXCR anew, one entry per CDR3 protein. The data show roughly 45,000 distinct CDR3 sequences, over 5% seen once. This material consisted of whole blood, taken at baseline. The TCR comes from an adult who was a healthcare worker with PCR-confirmed SARS-CoV-2 infection or an uninfected control (not recorded which). V is TRBV2 and J is TRBJ2-7; 9 bases align to TRBD1. CDR3 in amino acids: CARWGTGFNEQYF. In nucleotides, the CDR3 is TGTGCCAGGTGGGGGACAGGGTTCAACGAGCAGTACTTC.